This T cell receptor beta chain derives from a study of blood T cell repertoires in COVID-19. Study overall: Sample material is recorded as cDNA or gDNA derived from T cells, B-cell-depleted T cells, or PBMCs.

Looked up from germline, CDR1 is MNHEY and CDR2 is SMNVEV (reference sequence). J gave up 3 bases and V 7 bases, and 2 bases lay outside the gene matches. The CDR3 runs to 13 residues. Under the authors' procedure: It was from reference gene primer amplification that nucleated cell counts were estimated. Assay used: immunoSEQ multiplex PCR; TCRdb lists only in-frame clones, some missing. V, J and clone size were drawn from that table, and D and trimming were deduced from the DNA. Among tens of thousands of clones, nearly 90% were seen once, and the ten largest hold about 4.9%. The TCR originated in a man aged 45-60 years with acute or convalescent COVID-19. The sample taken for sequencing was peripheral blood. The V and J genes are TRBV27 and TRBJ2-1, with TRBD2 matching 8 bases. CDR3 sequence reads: CASKLADYNEQFF. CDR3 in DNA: TGTGCCAGCAAACTAGCGGACTACAATGAGCAGTTCTTC.